This T cell receptor beta chain was sequenced during a study of cytomegalovirus exposure and HLA in healthy donors. 13 Jbeta primers and 60 Vbeta primers were used for the PCR. Sequencing used immunoSEQ multiplex PCR; TCRdb keeps in-frame clones, though not all of them. The sample carries roughly 100,000 clones, under 85% recorded once. The CDR3 has 15 residues. Germline V gene sequence: CDR1 MDHEN, CDR2 SYDVKM. The ends were cut back, 4 bases at V and 4 bases at J, with 16 bases in the middle. This clone was recorded only once. The source material was PBMCs. This chain connects TRBV28 to TRBJ1-1; D not resolved. This TCR was recovered from a man aged 18 to 35 in good health and CMV-seronegative. The CDR3 nucleotides read TGTGCCAGCAGTTCGTTGGGAGGATCGGGCACTGAAGCTTTCTTT. Translation gives CASSSLGGSGTEAFF.